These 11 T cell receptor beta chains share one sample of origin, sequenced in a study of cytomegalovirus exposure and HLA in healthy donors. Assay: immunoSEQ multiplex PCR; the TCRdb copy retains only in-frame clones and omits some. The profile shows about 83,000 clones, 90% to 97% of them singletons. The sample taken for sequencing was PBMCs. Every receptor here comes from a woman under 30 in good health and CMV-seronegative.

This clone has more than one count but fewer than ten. CDR3 region: CASSSGGGGEQYF. For the CDR3, the DNA is TGTGCCAGTAGTAGCGGAGGGGGCGGCGAGCAGTACTTC. The genes are TRBV19 and TRBJ2-7; a weak D match, TRBD1 (7 bases). V was pared by 4 bases and J by 6 bases, with 13 bases between. The V gene's germline CDR1 is LNHDA and CDR2 SQIVND (reference sequence). The CDR3 spans 13 residues.

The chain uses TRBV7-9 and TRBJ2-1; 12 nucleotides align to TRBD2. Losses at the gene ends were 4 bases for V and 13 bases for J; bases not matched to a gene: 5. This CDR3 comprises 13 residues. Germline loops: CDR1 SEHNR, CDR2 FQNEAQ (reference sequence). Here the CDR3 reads CASSSGLAGKQFF. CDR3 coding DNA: TGTGCCAGCAGCTCAGGACTAGCGGGAAAACAGTTCTTC.

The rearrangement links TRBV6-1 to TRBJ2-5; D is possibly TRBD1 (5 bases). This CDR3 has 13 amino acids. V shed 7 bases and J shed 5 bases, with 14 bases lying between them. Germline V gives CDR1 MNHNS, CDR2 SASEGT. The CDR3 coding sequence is TGTGCCAGCACCAAGGGGTTCTGGGAGACCCAGTACTTC. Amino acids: CASTKGFWETQYF.

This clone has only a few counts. CDR3 protein: CASSLGGNTEAFF. For the CDR3, the DNA is TGTGCCAGCAGCTTGGGAGGGAACACTGAAGCTTTCTTT. The chain employs TRBV5-6 and TRBJ1-1, with D hard to call. With 0 bases removed from V and 1 base from J, the gap between germline ends came to 4 bases. The CDR3 length is 13 residues. The germline gives CDR1 SGHDT, CDR2 YYEEEE.

CDR3 loop: CASSSLLAGGYNEQFF. In nucleotides, the CDR3 is TGTGCCAGCAGTTCCCTACTAGCGGGAGGTTACAATGAGCAGTTCTTC. This chain joins TRBV6-5 and TRBJ2-1; the match to TRBD2 covers 12 bases. The germline V gene has CDR1 MNHEY and CDR2 SVGAGI. The CDR3 sequence is 16 residues long. Losses at the gene ends were 4 bases for V and 4 bases for J; bases not matched to a gene: 5.

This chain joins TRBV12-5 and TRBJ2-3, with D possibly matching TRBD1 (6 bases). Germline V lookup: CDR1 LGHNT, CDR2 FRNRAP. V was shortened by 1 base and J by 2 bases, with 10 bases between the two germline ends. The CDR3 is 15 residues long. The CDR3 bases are TGTGCTAGTGGTTTGGGTTTGGGACACACAGATACGCAGTATTTT. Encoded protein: CASGLGLGHTDTQYF. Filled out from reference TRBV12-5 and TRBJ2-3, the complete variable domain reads DARVTQTPRHKVTEMGQEVTMRCQPILGHNTVFWYRQTMMQGLELLAYFRNRAPLDDSGMPKDRFSAEMPDATLATLKIQPSEPRDSAVYFCASGLGLGHTDTQYFGPGTRLTVL.

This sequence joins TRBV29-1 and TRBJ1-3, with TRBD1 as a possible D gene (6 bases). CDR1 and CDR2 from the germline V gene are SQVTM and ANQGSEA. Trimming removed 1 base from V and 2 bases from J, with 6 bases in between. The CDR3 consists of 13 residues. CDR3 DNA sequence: TGCAGCGTTGAAGGGGACACTGGAAACACCATATATTTT. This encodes CSVEGDTGNTIYF. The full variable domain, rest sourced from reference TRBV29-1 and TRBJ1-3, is SAVISQKPSRDICQRGTSLTIQCQVDSQVTMMFWYRQQPGQSLTLIATANQGSEATYESGFVIDKFPISRPNLTFSTLTVSNMSPEDSSIYLCSVEGDTGNTIYFGEGSWLTVV.

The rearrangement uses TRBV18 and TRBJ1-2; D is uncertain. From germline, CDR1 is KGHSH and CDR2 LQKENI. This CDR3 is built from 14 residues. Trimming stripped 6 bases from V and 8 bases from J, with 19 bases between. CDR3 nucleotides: TGTGCCAGCTCCCCCAGCACGGCCCCTAGGGGCTACACCTTC. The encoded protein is CASSPSTAPRGYTF.

CDR3 coding DNA: TGTGCCAGCAGCCAAAGGGGTCGGGAGGGCCTGGGTAATGAGCAGTTCTTC. Translation gives CASSQRGREGLGNEQFF. The J gene is TRBJ2-1, the V gene TRBV7-6; the match to TRBD2 covers 8 bases. Germline V CDR1 and CDR2: SGHVS, FNYEAQ. This CDR3 contains 17 residues. The V segment lost 5 bases and the J segment 7 bases; nucleotides outside the gene matches: 16.

CDR3 residues: CASNRRDPLNEQFF. CDR3 sequence (DNA): TGCGCCAGCAATAGGCGGGACCCACTCAATGAGCAGTTCTTC. The chain joins TRBV10-2 to TRBJ2-1; tentatively, D is TRBD2 (6 bases). The CDR3 is 14 residues long. V was shortened by 7 bases and J by 6 bases, with 16 bases between the two germline ends. Germline CDR1 is WSHSY and CDR2 is SAAADI.

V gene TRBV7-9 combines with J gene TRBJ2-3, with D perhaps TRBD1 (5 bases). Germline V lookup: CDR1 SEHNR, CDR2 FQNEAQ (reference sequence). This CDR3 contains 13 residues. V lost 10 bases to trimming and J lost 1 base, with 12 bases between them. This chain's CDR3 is CANKGWGTDTQYF. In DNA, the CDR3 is TGTGCCAATAAGGGGTGGGGCACAGATACGCAGTATTTT. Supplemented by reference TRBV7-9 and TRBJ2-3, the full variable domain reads DTGVSQNPRHKITKRGQNVTFRCDPISEHNRLYWYRQTLGQGPEFLTYFQNEAQLEKSRLLSDRFSAERPKGSFSTLEIQRTEQGDSAMYLCANKGWGTDTQYFGPGTRLTVL.